A single T cell receptor (beta chain) is shown here with its context. Its antigen remains unknown. The data derive from a study of T cell responses to AZD1222 COVID-19 vaccine. Across the study: Analysis merged second doses at about 4 or about 12 weeks. Study-level results: With dominance at 160-218 and 743-854, vaccine-associated CD4 TCRs spanned spike. Clonal diversity was possibly underestimated, and white British individuals and females predominated among donors.

The method was immunoSEQ multiplex PCR; TCRdb's version includes in-frame clones alone and lacks a portion of them. The sample consists of roughly 190,000 clones, 80% to 95% of them appearing once. Per the germline V gene, CDR1 is SGHAT and CDR2 is FQNNGV. This CDR3 is built from 16 residues. With 6 bases removed from V and 2 bases from J, the gap between germline ends came to 19 bases. This clonotype was sampled from an adult in good health. Source: peripheral blood, taken on day 0 of AZD1222 vaccination. The J gene is TRBJ2-5, the V gene TRBV11-2; D might be TRBD2 (7 bases). The DNA of the CDR3 is TGTGCCAGCAGTTTTACTTCGGGGGGCCGACAAGAGACCCAGTACTTC. Amino acids: CASSFTSGGRQETQYF. Complete variable domain (other parts from reference TRBV11-2 and TRBJ2-5): EAGVAQSPRYKIIEKRQSVAFWCNPISGHATLYWYQQILGQGPKLLIQFQNNGVVDDSQLPKDRFSAERLKGVDSTLKIQPAKLEDSAVYLCASSFTSGGRQETQYFGPGTRLLVL.